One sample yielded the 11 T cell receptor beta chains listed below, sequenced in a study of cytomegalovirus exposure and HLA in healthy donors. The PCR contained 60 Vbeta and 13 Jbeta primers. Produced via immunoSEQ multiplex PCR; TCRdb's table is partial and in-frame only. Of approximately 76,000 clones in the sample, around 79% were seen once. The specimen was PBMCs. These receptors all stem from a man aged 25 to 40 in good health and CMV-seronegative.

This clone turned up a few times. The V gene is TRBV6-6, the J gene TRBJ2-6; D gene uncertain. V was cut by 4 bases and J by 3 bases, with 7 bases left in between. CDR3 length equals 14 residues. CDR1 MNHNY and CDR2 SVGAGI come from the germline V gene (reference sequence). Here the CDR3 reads CASSSLGGANVLTF. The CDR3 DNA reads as TGTGCCAGCAGTTCCCTAGGTGGGGCCAACGTCCTGACTTTC.

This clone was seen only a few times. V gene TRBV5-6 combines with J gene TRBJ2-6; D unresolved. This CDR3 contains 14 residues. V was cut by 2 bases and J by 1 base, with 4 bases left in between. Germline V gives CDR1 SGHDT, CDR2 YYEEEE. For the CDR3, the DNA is TGTGCCAGCAGCTTTCGGTCTGGGGCCAACGTCCTGACTTTC. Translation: CASSFRSGANVLTF.

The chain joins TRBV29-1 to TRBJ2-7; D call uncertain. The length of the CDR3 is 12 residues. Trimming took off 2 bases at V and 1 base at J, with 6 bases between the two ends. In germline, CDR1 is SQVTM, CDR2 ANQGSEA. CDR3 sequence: CSVETASYEQYF. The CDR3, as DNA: TGCAGCGTTGAAACTGCGTCCTACGAGCAGTACTTC.

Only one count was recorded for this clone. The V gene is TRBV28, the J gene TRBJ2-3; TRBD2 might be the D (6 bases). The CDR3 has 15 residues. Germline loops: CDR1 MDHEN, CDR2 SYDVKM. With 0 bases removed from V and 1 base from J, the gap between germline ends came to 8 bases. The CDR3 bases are TGTGCCAGCAGTTTATGGACGGGAGGCACAGATACGCAGTATTTT. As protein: CASSLWTGGTDTQYF.

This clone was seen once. The CDR3 coding sequence is TGTGCCAGTACGGTCGCGGGACAGGGGGCCTACGAGCAGTACTTC. Its protein product is CASTVAGQGAYEQYF. This chain connects TRBV19 to TRBJ2-7, with 11 nucleotides matching TRBD1. Trimming cost V 7 bases and J 2 bases; bases outside gene matches: 7. Germline assignment: CDR1 LNHDA and CDR2 SQIVND (reference sequence). The CDR3 is made up of 15 amino acids.

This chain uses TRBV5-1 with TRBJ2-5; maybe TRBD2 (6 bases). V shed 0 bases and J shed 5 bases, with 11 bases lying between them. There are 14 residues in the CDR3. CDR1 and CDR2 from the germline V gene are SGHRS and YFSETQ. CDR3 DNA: TGCGCCAGCAGCTTGGGATACAGCGGGGAGACCCAGTACTTC. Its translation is CASSLGYSGETQYF.

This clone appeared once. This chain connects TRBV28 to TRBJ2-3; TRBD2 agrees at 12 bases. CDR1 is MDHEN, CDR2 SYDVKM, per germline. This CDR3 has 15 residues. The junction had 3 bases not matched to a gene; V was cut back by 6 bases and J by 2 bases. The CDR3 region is CASRLAGGNTDTQYF. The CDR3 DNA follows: TGTGCCAGCAGACTAGCGGGAGGTAACACAGATACGCAGTATTTT.

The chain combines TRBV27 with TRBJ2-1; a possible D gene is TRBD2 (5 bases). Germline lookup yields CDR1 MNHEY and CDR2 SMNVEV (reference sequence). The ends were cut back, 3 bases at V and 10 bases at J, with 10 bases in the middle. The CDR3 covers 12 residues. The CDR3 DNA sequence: TGTGCCAGCAGTTTCGCGCGGAGGGAGCAGTTCTTC. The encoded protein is CASSFARREQFF.

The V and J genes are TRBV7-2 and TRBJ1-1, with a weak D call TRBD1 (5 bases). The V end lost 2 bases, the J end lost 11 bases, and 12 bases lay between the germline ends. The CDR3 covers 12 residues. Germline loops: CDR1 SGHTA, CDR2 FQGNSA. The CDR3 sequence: CASSLNGGLAFF. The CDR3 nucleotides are TGTGCCAGCAGCTTAAACGGGGGACTGGCTTTCTTT.

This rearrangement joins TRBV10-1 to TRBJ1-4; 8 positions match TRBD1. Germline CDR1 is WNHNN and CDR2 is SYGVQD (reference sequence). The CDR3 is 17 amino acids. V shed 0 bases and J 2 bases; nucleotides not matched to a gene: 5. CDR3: CASSESRQGLTNEKLFF. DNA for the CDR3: TGCGCCAGCAGTGAGTCTCGACAGGGGCTCACTAATGAAAAACTGTTTTTT.

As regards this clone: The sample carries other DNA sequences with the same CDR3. CDR3 in amino acids: CASSEQGYGYTF. The CDR3 nucleotides read TGTGCCAGCAGTGAGCAGGGGTATGGCTACACCTTC. V and J are TRBV25-1 and TRBJ1-2; TRBD1 might be the D (6 bases). The germline V gene encodes CDR1 MGHDK and CDR2 SYGVNS. V was pared by 3 bases and J by 5 bases, with 7 bases between. There are 12 residues in the CDR3.